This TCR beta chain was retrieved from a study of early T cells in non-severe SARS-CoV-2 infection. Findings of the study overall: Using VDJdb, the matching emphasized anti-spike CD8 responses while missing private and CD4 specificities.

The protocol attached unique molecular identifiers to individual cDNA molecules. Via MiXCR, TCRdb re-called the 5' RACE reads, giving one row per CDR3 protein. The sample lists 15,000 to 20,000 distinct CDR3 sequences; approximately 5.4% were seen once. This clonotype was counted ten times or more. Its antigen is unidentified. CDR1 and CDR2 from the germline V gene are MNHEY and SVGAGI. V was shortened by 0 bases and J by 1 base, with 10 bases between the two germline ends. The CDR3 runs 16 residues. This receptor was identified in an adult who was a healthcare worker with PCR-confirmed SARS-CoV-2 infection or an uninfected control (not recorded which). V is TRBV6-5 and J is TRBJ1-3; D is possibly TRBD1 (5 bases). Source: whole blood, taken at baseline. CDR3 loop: CASSYSRGTSGNTIYF. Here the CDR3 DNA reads TGTGCCAGCAGTTACTCGAGAGGGACTTCTGGAAACACCATATATTTT.